These 16 T cell receptor beta chains share one sample of origin, sequenced in a study of cytomegalovirus exposure and HLA in healthy donors. It was with 60 Vbeta and 13 Jbeta primers that the PCR ran. Only in-frame clones appear in the TCRdb table, and some are missing; sequencing was by immunoSEQ multiplex PCR. The sample lists fewer than 150,000 clones; roughly three quarters were seen once. The specimen sequenced was PBMCs. The receptor set was obtained from a male donor in good health and CMV-seronegative.

The chain employs TRBV6-6 and TRBJ2-7; possibly TRBD1 for D (6 bases). Trimming removed 6 bases at V and 12 bases at J, with 12 bases between. The CDR3 runs 10 residues. Germline V gives CDR1 MNHNY, CDR2 SVGAGI (reference sequence). The CDR3 DNA reads TGTGCCAGCAGAGGACAGTTCTGGTACTTC. It codes for CASRGQFWYF.

This clone was recorded once. This sequence joins TRBV2 and TRBJ1-5; D unresolved. The CDR3 is 14 amino acids. Germline V CDR1 and CDR2: SNHLY, FYNNEI. The ends were cut back, 2 bases at V and 4 bases at J, with 9 bases in the middle. In nucleotides, the CDR3 is TGTGCCAGCAGTGAAAGTACAGCAAATCAGCCCCAGCATTTT. Its translation: CASSESTANQPQHF.

The V and J genes are TRBV7-9 and TRBJ1-5; D possibly corresponds to TRBD1 (6 bases). The germline CDR1 and CDR2 sequences are SEHNR and FQNEAQ (reference sequence). V was pared by 4 bases and J by 5 bases, with 12 bases between. The CDR3 consists of 14 residues. The CDR3 DNA is TGTGCCAGCAGCTGGGACACCGGGGATCAGCCCCAGCATTTT. The encoded protein is CASSWDTGDQPQHF.

The chain carries TRBV5-1 and TRBJ2-7; D is undetermined. The CDR3 is 13 amino acids. V was clipped by 0 bases and J by 6 bases, with 10 bases between them. Germline values: CDR1 SGHRS, CDR2 YFSETQ. The CDR3 loop is CASSLEVRGEQYF. In DNA, the CDR3 is TGCGCCAGCAGCTTGGAGGTACGCGGCGAGCAGTACTTC.

V usage is TRBV19 and J usage is TRBJ1-2; 7 nucleotides agree with TRBD1. V trimming: 8 bases; J trimming: 0 bases; junction bases outside the gene matches: 9. This CDR3 is 15 amino acids long. In germline, CDR1 is LNHDA, CDR2 SQIVND (reference sequence). The CDR3 here is CASGGRQGTNYGYTF. The CDR3 DNA is TGTGCCAGTGGGGGTCGACAGGGCACTAACTATGGCTACACCTTC. The full variable domain, its missing parts supplied by reference TRBV19 and TRBJ1-2, is DGGITQSPKYLFRKEGQNVTLSCEQNLNHDAMYWYRQDPGQGLRLIYYSQIVNDFQKGDIAEGYSVSREKKESFPLTVTSAQKNPTAFYLCASGGRQGTNYGYTFGSGTRLTVV.

The chain combines TRBV6-1 with TRBJ1-5; possibly TRBD1 for D (6 bases). CDR1 MNHNS and CDR2 SASEGT come from the germline V gene. V was cut by 3 bases and J by 7 bases, with 7 bases left in between. The CDR3 has 12 residues. The CDR3 loop is CASSDRGQPQHF. The CDR3 nucleotides are TGTGCCAGCAGTGACAGGGGCCAGCCCCAGCATTTT.

This clone has a handful of counts. This chain uses TRBV7-2 with TRBJ1-3, with D possibly TRBD1 on 6 matching bases. The CDR3 contains 16 residues. Germline V CDR1 and CDR2: SGHTA, FQGNSA. Trimming stripped 2 bases from V and 6 bases from J, with 17 bases between. The CDR3 bases are TGTGCCAGCAGCTTAACCCCCCAGGGGAGGGCAAACACCATATATTTT. This translates into CASSLTPQGRANTIYF.

This chain joins TRBV30 and TRBJ1-2, with D perhaps TRBD1 (5 bases). The length of the CDR3 is 15 residues. Germline V CDR1 and CDR2: GTSNPN, SVGIG (reference sequence). V was clipped by 0 bases and J by 0 bases, with 11 bases between them. The CDR3 DNA is TGTGCCTGGAGTGTAGTAAGGGGCCCTAACTATGGCTACACCTTC. Translating gives CAWSVVRGPNYGYTF.

The J gene is TRBJ2-2, the V gene TRBV27; 7 bases line up with TRBD1. J gave up 7 bases and V 5 bases, and 13 bases lay outside the gene matches. Germline CDR1 reads MNHEY; CDR2 reads SMNVEV (reference sequence). This CDR3 has 16 amino acids. CDR3 sequence (DNA): TGTGCCAGCAGTGCCTTCTCACAGGGGCCGGACGGGGAGCTGTTTTTT. This codes for CASSAFSQGPDGELFF.

This clone has just a few counts. The genes are TRBV7-9 and TRBJ1-3, with D possibly matching TRBD1 (6 bases). V lost 5 bases and J 0 bases, leaving 11 bases between the germline ends. Germline V lookup: CDR1 SEHNR, CDR2 FQNEAQ (reference sequence). The CDR3 is made up of 15 amino acids. CDR3: CASSAQGYSGNTIYF. The CDR3 DNA reads as TGTGCCAGCAGCGCACAGGGCTACTCTGGAAACACCATATATTTT.

The V call is TRBV19, the J call TRBJ2-1; TRBD2 matches 7 bases. The germline V gene has CDR1 LNHDA and CDR2 SQIVND (reference sequence). The CDR3 loop spans 15 amino acids. J lost 10 bases, V lost 5 bases, and 14 bases had no gene match. The DNA for the CDR3 is TGTGCCAGTAGTTCAGCGGGGACTCATTTAGCGGAGCAGTTCTTC. Residues: CASSSAGTHLAEQFF.

The V gene is TRBV7-7, the J gene TRBJ2-3; D is perhaps TRBD2 (5 bases). The CDR3 loop spans 15 amino acids. Germline loops: CDR1 SSHAT, CDR2 FNYEAQ (reference sequence). The ends were cut back, 2 bases at V and 0 bases at J, with 9 bases in the middle. The CDR3, as DNA: TGTGCCAGCAGCTTAACTCGGGGTAGCACAGATACGCAGTATTTT. Translation: CASSLTRGSTDTQYF.

This clone appeared a few times. The chain is built from TRBV7-2 and TRBJ1-6; D is perhaps TRBD1 (6 bases). V dropped 1 base and J dropped 9 bases, with 19 bases sitting between them. Germline-derived CDR1 and CDR2 are SGHTA and FQGNSA. This CDR3 comprises 17 residues. CDR3 coding DNA: TGTGCCAGCAGCTTAGGACGGGGCAGGGGAAAAAGTTCACCCCTCCACTTT. It codes for CASSLGRGRGKSSPLHF.

This rearrangement joins TRBV7-9 to TRBJ1-6; D is unclear. V shed 5 bases and J shed 6 bases, with 11 bases lying between them. Germline CDR1 and CDR2: SEHNR and FQNEAQ (reference sequence). The CDR3 loop spans 14 amino acids. The CDR3 reads CASSATVSNSPLHF. CDR3 coding DNA: TGTGCCAGCAGCGCAACAGTCAGTAATTCACCCCTCCACTTT.

The CDR3 sequence is CASSLEGAMNTEAFF. CDR3 DNA sequence: TGTGCCAGCAGCTTAGAAGGGGCCATGAACACTGAAGCTTTCTTT. The genes are TRBV11-2 and TRBJ1-1; D is perhaps TRBD1 (5 bases). CDR1 and CDR2 (germline): SGHAT, FQNNGV. This CDR3 contains 15 residues. The ends were cut back, 0 bases at V and 0 bases at J, with 8 bases in the middle.

This clone was observed a single time. The rearrangement uses TRBV4-1 and TRBJ2-2; D remains unclear. Trimming took off 5 bases at V and 1 base at J, with 14 bases between the two ends. Per germline, CDR1 MGHRA and CDR2 YSYEKL. The CDR3 totals 16 residues. The CDR3 loop is CASSAGGSWNTGELFF. The CDR3 nucleotides read TGCGCCAGCAGCGCCGGCGGCAGTTGGAACACCGGGGAGCTGTTTTTT.